Each of the 4 T cell receptor beta chains below was sequenced from the same sample in a study of T cells in Graves' hyperthyroidism and ophthalmopathy. The CDR3 regions of TCR beta were amplified from RNA transcripts. First-round RT-PCR with HTBI primers amplified the TCR CDR3 region. Each CDR3 protein is one row after TCRdb ran MiXCR on the multiplex PCR reads. The sample lists 500,000 to 650,000 distinct CDR3 sequences; about 20% were seen once. Sequenced: blood. Every receptor here comes from a man aged 35 to 55 with Graves' ophthalmopathy.

The V gene is TRBV5-4, the J gene TRBJ2-7; 13 bases agree with TRBD2. The germline V gene has CDR1 SGHNT and CDR2 YYREEE (reference sequence). V lost 4 bases and J lost 1; bases outside the gene matches: 11. The CDR3 loop spans 18 amino acids. The CDR3 is CASSLGLAGAAGSYEQYF. The CDR3 DNA follows: TGTGCCAGCAGCCTAGGACTAGCGGGAGCCGCCGGGTCCTACGAGCAGTACTTC. The full variable domain, rest sourced from reference TRBV5-4 and TRBJ2-7, is ETGVTQSPTHLIKTRGQQVTLRCSSQSGHNTVSWYQQALGQGPQFIFQYYREEENGRGNFPPRFSGLQFPNYSSELNVNALELDDSALYLCASSLGLAGAAGSYEQYFGPGTRLTVT.

This clonotype has a count of ten or more. A junction end diverges from the germline sequence, so it may reflect a read error. The chain has TRBV18 and TRBJ2-1; D possibly corresponds to TRBD2 (5 bases). The germline V gene has CDR1 KGHSH and CDR2 LQKENI. This CDR3 is built from 14 residues. The CDR3 DNA sequence: TGTGCCAGCGCACCGATGCGGGCCTACAATGAGCAGTTCTTC. Translated: CASAPMRAYNEQFF.

This clonotype has at least ten counts. The rearrangement uses TRBV28 and TRBJ1-4; 8 positions agree with TRBD1. Germline assignment: CDR1 MDHEN and CDR2 SYDVKM. The CDR3 contains 15 residues. V was pared by 5 bases and J by 8 bases, with 10 bases of the junction left unmatched. CDR3 DNA sequence: TGTGCCAGCAGTCGATCTGCAGGGGGCAAGGAAAAACTGTTTTTT. It translates to CASSRSAGGKEKLFF.

This clonotype was counted ten times or more. The gene calls are TRBV20-1 and TRBJ1-2; 9 positions match TRBD1. The trim removed 0 bases at V and 6 bases at J, leaving 8 bases unmatched. The CDR3 consists of 15 residues. Germline values: CDR1 DFQATT, CDR2 SNEGSKA (reference sequence). The CDR3 loop reads CSARDTDRGENGYTF. In DNA, the CDR3 is TGCAGTGCTAGAGATACGGACAGGGGTGAGAATGGCTACACCTTC.